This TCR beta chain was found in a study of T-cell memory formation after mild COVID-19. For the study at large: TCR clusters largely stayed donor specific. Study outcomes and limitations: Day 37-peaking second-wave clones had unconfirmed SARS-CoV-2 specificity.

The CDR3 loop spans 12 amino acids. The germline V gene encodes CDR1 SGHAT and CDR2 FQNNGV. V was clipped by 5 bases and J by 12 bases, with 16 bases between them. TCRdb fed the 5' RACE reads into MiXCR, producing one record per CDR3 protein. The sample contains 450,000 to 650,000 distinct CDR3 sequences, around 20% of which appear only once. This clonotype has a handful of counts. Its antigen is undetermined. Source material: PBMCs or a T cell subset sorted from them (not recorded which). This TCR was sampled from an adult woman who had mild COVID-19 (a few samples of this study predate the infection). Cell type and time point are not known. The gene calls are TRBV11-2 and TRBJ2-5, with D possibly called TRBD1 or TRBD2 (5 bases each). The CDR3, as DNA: TGTGCCAGCAGCCCATACGGGGACCTGGAGTACTTC. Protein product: CASSPYGDLEYF.